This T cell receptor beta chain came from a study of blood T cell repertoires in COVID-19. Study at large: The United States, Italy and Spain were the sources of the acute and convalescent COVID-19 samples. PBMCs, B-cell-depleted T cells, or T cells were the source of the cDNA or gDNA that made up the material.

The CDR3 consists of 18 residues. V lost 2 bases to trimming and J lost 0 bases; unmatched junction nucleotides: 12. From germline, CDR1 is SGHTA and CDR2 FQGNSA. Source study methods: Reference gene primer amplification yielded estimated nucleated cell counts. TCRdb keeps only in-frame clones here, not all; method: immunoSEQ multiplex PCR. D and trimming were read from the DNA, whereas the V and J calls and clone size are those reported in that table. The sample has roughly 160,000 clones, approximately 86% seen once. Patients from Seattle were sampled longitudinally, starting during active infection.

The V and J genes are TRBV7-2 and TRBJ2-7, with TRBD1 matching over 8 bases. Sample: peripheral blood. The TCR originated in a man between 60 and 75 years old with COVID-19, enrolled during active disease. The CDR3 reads CASSLPGQGGIRSYEQYF. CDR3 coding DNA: TGTGCCAGCAGCTTACCCGGACAGGGAGGAATTCGCTCCTACGAGCAGTACTTC.